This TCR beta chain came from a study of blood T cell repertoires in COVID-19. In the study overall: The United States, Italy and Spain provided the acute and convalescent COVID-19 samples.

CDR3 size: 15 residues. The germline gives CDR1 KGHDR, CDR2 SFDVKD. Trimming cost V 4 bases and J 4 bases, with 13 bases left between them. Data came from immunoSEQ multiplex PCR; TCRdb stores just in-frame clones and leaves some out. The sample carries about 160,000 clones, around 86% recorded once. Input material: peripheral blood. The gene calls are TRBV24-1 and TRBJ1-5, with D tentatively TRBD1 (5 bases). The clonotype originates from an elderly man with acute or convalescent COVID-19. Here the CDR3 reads CATSDRAQGNQPQHF. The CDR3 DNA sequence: TGTGCCACCAGTGACAGGGCGCAAGGAAATCAGCCCCAGCATTTT.